This TCR beta chain was obtained from a study of chemoradiotherapy in HPV16-positive cancers. CDR1 and CDR2 (germline): SGHTA, FQGNSA. This CDR3 has 13 residues. V gave up 4 bases and J gave up 0 bases, with 6 bases separating them. The method was immunoSEQ multiplex PCR; TCRdb's version includes in-frame clones alone and lacks a portion of them. The data contain thousands of clones, approximately 72% of them seen just once; the ten biggest clones take up more than 8.5%. J is TRBJ1-1 and V is TRBV7-2; D remains ambiguous. Here the sequenced sample was tumor tissue, taken from a patient who underwent chemoradiotherapy. The clonotype originates from a human donor with HPV-associated anogenital cancer. CDR3 DNA sequence: TGTGCCAGCAGCTGGGCCTTGAACACTGAAGCTTTCTTT. This translates into CASSWALNTEAFF.